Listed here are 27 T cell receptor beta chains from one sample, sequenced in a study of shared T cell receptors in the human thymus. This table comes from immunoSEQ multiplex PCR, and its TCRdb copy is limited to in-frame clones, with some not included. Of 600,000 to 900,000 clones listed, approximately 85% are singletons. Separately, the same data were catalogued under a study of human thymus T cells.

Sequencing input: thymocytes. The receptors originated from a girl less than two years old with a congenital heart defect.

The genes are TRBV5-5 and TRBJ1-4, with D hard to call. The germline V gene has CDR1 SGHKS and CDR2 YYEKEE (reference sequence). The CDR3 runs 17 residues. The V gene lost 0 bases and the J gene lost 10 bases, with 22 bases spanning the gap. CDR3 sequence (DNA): TGTGCCAGCAGCTTGGACGTTGGGCGGCCCCCGAGCGGAAAACTGTTTTTT. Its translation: CASSLDVGRPPSGKLFF. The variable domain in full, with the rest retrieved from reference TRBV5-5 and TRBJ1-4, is DAGVTQSPTHLIKTRGQQVTLRCSPISGHKSVSWYQQVLGQGPQFIFQYYEKEERGRGNFPDRFSARQFPNYSSELNVNALLLGDSALYLCASSLDVGRPPSGKLFFGSGTQLSVL.

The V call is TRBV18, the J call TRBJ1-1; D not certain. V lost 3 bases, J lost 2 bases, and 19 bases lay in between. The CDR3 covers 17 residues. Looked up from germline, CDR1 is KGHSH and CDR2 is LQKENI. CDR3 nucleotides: TGTGCCAGCTCACCTCGCCCTGGCCGGGATGAAAACACTGAAGCTTTCTTT. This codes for CASSPRPGRDENTEAFF.

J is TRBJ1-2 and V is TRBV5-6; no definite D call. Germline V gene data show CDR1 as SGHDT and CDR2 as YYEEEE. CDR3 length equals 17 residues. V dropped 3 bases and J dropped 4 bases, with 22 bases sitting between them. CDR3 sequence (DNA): TGTGCCAGCAGCTCCCCTTTGTCGGGGTTAGTAAGCTATGGCTACACCTTC. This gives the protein CASSSPLSGLVSYGYTF.

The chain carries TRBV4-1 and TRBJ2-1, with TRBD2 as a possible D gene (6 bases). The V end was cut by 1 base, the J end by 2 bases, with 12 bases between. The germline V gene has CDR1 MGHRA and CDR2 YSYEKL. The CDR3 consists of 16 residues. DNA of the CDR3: TGCGCCAGCAGCCAAGTAGGCGGGAACCCCTACAATGAGCAGTTCTTC. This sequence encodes CASSQVGGNPYNEQFF.

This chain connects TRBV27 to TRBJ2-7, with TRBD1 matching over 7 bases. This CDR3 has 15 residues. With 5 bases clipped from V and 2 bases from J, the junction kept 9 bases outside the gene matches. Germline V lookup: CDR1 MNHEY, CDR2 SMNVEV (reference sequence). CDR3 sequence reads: CASSLLGGGPYEQYF. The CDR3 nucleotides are TGTGCCAGCAGTCTTTTAGGGGGCGGACCCTACGAGCAGTACTTC.

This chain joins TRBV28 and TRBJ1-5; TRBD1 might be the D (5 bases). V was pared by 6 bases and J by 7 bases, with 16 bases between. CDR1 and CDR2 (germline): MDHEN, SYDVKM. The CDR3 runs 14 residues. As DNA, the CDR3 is TGTGCCAGCAGGGACCAGGGTAGGGGACAGCCCCAGCATTTT. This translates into CASRDQGRGQPQHF.

The CDR3 DNA reads TGTGCCAGCAGCTTGCCGGGGCGGAGGGTGGCCACCGGGGAGCTGTTTTTT. Amino acid sequence: CASSLPGRRVATGELFF. The chain uses TRBV7-6 and TRBJ2-2; perhaps TRBD2 as D (6 bases). The CDR3 has 17 amino acids. V lost 3 bases and J lost 4, with 18 bases in between. The germline gives CDR1 SGHVS, CDR2 FNYEAQ.

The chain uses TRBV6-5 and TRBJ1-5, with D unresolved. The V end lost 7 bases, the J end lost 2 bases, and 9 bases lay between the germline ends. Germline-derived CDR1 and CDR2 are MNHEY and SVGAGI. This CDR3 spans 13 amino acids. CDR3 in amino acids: CASNGGGNQPQHF. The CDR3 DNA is TGTGCCAGCAACGGAGGAGGCAATCAGCCCCAGCATTTT.

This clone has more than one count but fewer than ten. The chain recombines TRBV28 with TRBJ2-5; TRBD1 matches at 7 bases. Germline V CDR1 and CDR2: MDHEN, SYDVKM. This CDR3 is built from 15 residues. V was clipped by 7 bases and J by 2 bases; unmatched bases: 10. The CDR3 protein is CASTKGALLQETQYF. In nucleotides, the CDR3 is TGTGCCAGCACCAAGGGGGCCCTATTACAAGAGACCCAGTACTTC. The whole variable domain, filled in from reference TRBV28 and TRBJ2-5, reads DVKVTQSSRYLVKRTGEKVFLECVQDMDHENMFWYRQDPGLGLRLIYFSYDVKMKEKGDIPEGYSVSREKKERFSLILESASTNQTSMYLCASTKGALLQETQYFGPGTRLLVL.

The CDR3, as DNA: TGTGCCATCAAGGGACAGGGCCCTACGAACACCGGGGAGCTGTTTTTT. Protein product: CAIKGQGPTNTGELFF. The chain couples TRBV10-3 to TRBJ2-2, with 9 bases that match TRBD1. From germline, CDR1 is ENHRY and CDR2 SYGVKD. This CDR3 region has 16 residues. The V and J ends lost 7 bases and 0 bases, in that order; junction bases with no gene match: 6.

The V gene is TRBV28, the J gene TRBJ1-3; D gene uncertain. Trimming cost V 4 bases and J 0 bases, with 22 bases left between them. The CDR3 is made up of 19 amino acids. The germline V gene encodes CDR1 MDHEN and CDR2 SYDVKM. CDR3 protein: CASSSFPPLLGDSGNTIYF. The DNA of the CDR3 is TGTGCCAGCAGTTCATTTCCCCCCTTATTGGGAGACTCTGGAAACACCATATATTTT.

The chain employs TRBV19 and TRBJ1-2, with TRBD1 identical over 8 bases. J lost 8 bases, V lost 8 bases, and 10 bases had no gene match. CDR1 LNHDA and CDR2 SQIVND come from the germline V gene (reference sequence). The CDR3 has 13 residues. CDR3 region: CASWPGGGGGYTF. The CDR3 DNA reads TGTGCCAGTTGGCCAGGGGGCGGGGGCGGCTACACCTTC.

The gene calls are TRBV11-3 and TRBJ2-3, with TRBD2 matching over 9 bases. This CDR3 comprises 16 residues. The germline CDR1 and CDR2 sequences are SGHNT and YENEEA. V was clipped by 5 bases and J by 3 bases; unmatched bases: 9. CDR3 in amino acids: CASSLVAGARTDTQYF. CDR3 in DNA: TGTGCCAGCAGCCTTGTAGCGGGGGCAAGGACAGATACGCAGTATTTT.

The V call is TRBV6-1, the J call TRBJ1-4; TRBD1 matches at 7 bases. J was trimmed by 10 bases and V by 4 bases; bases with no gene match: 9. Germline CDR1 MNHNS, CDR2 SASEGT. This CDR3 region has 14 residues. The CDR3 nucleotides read TGTGCCAGCAGTGGACCTAAACAGGGGAGAAAACTGTTTTTT. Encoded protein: CASSGPKQGRKLFF.

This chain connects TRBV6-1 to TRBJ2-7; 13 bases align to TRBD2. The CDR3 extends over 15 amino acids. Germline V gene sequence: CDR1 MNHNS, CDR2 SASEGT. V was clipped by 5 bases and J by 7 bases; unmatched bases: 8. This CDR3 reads CASSRSLAGGREQYF. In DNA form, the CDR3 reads TGTGCCAGCAGTCGGTCACTAGCGGGGGGGCGAGAGCAGTACTTC.

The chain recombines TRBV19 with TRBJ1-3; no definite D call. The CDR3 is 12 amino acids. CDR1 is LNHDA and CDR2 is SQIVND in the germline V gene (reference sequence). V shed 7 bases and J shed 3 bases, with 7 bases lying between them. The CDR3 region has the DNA TGTGCCAGTACTAGTTATGGAAACACCATATATTTT. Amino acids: CASTSYGNTIYF.

The CDR3 coding sequence is TGCAGCGTCCAGACAGTTCCCCAGTATTTT. This gives the protein CSVQTVPQYF. This chain uses TRBV29-1 with TRBJ2-3; perhaps TRBD1 as D (5 bases). Trimming took 6 bases from V and 12 from J, leaving 13 bases between them. Germline V lookup: CDR1 SQVTM, CDR2 ANQGSEA. This CDR3 has 10 amino acids.

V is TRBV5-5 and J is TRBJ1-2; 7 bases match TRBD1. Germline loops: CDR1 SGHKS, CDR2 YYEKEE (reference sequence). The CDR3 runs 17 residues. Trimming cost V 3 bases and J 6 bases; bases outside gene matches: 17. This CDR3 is CASSSVEMGQQVNGYTF. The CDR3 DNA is TGTGCCAGCAGCTCGGTCGAGATGGGACAGCAAGTAAATGGCTACACCTTC.

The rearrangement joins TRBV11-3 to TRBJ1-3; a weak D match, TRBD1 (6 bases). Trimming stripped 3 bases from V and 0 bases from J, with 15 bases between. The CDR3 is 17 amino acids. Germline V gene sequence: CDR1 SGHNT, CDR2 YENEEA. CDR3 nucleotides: TGTGCCAGCAGCTTTACCGGGACATTTCACTCTGGAAACACCATATATTTT. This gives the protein CASSFTGTFHSGNTIYF.

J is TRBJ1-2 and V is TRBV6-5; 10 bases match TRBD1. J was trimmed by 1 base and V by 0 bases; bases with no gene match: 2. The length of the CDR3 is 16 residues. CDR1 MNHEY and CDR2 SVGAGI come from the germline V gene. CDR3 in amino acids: CASSYSRTGGNYGYTF. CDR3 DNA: TGTGCCAGCAGTTACTCGAGGACAGGGGGTAACTATGGCTACACCTTC.

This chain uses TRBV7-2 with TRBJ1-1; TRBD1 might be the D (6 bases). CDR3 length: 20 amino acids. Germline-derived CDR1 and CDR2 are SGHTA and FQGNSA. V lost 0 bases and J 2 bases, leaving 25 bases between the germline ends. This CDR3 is CASSLAGGQASSGGNTEAFF. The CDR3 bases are TGTGCCAGCAGCTTAGCGGGGGGGCAGGCCTCCTCTGGAGGTAACACTGAAGCTTTCTTT. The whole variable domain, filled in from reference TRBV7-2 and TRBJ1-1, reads GAGVSQSPSNKVTEKGKDVELRCDPISGHTALYWYRQSLGQGLEFLIYFQGNSAPDKSGLPSDRFSAERTGGSVSTLTIQRTQQEDSAVYLCASSLAGGQASSGGNTEAFFGQGTRLTVV.

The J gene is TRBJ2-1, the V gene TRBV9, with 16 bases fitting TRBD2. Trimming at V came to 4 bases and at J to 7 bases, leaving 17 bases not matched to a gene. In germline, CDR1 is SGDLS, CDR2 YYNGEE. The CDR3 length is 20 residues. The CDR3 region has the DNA TGTGCCAGCAGCCCCCGGCCGGGACTAGCGGGGGGGCGGTTGGGGAATGAGCAGTTCTTC. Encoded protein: CASSPRPGLAGGRLGNEQFF.

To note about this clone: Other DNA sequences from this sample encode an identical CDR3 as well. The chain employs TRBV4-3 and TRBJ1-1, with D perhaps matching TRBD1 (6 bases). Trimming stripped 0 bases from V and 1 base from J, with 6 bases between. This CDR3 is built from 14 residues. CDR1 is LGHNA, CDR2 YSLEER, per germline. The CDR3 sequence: CASSQEGGNTEAFF. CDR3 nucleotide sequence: TGCGCCAGCAGCCAAGAAGGGGGGAACACTGAAGCTTTCTTT.

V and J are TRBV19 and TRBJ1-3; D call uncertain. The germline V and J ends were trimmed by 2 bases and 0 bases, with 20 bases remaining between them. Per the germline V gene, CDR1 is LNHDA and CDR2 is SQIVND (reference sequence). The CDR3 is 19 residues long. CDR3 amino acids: CASSIIPTGSRSSGNTIYF. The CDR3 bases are TGTGCCAGTAGTATAATTCCTACGGGGAGCCGCAGCTCTGGAAACACCATATATTTT.

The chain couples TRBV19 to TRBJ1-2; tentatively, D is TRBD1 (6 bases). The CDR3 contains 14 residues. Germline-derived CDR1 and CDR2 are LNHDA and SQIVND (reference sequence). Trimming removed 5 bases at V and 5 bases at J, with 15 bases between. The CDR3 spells CASSSSGTTYGYTF. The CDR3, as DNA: TGTGCCAGTAGTTCATCCGGGACAACGTATGGCTACACCTTC.

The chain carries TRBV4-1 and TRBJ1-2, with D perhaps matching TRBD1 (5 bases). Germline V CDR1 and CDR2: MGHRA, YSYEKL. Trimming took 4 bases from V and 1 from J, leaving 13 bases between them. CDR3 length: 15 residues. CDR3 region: CASSRRVPHNYGYTF. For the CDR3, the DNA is TGCGCCAGCAGCCGCAGGGTGCCCCATAACTATGGCTACACCTTC.

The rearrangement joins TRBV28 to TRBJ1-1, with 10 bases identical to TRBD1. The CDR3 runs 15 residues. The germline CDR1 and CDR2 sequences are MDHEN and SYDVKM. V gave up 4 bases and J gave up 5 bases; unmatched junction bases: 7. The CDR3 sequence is CASSSTGGMVTEAFF. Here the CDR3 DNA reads TGTGCCAGCAGTTCGACAGGGGGCATGGTTACTGAAGCTTTCTTT.